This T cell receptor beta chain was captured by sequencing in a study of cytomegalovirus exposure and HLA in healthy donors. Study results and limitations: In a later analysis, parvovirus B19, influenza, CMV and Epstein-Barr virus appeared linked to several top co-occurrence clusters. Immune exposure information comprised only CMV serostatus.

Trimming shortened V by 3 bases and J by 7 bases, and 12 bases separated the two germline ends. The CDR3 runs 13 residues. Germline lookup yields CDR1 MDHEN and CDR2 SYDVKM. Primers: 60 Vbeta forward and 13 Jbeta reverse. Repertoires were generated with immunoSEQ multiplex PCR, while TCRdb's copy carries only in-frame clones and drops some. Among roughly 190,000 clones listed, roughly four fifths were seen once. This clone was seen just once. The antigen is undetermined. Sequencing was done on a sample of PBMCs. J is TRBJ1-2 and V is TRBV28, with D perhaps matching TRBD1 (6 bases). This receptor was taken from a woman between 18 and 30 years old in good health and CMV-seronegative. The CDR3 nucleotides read TGTGCCAGCAGTTTGGGGGGGGCGCTTGGCTACACCTTC. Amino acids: CASSLGGALGYTF.